The 14 T cell receptor beta chains presented below share a single source sample, sequenced in a study of blood T cell repertoires in COVID-19. Only in-frame clones appear in the TCRdb table, and some are missing; sequencing was by immunoSEQ multiplex PCR. The sample holds about 250,000 clones, roughly 88% seen once. Sequenced: peripheral blood. Source of these receptors: a woman aged 25 to 39 with COVID-19, enrolled during active disease.

J is TRBJ2-3 and V is TRBV20-1; perhaps TRBD2 as D (5 bases). The CDR3 totals 11 residues. V lost 6 bases to trimming and J lost 9 bases, with 13 bases between them. Germline-derived CDR1 and CDR2 are DFQATT and SNEGSKA (reference sequence). The CDR3 here is CSADNPGTQYF. The CDR3 DNA reads as TGCAGTGCCGATAATCCGGGAACGCAGTATTTT.

The rearrangement joins TRBV19 to TRBJ2-3, with a possible D match to TRBD2 (6 bases). The length of the CDR3 is 15 residues. Germline V CDR1 and CDR2: LNHDA, SQIVND (reference sequence). V was shortened by 8 bases and J by 5 bases, with 20 bases between the two germline ends. The CDR3: CASAPSGVRGDTQYF. As DNA, the CDR3 is TGTGCCAGTGCCCCCTCGGGGGTTCGTGGAGATACGCAGTATTTT.

This clone was detected a few times. The V and J genes are TRBV4-2 and TRBJ2-5, with D maybe TRBD1 (6 bases). V lost 4 bases, J lost 2 bases, and 20 bases lay in between. In germline, CDR1 is LGHNA, CDR2 YNFKEQ. This CDR3 is built from 17 residues. The CDR3 DNA sequence: TGTGCCAGCAGCCCGGCCCTTGGTGGGGGCGGGCAAGAGACCCAGTACTTC. Translation: CASSPALGGGGQETQYF.

CDR3 nucleotide sequence: TGTGCCAGCAGCGCCCGACAGGGTGGGGAGCAGTACTTC. Its translation is CASSARQGGEQYF. The V and J genes are TRBV3-1 (or the pseudogene TRBV3-2) and TRBJ2-7; 7 nucleotides match TRBD1. V dropped 5 bases and J dropped 7; count of bases not matched to a gene: 8. CDR1 is LGHDT, CDR2 YNNKEL, per germline (reference sequence). This CDR3 has 13 residues.

The chain joins TRBV7-2 to TRBJ1-6; the match to TRBD1 covers 12 bases. The CDR3 length is 16 residues. Germline V gene sequence: CDR1 SGHTA, CDR2 FQGNSA. Trimming cost V 8 bases and J 9 bases; bases outside gene matches: 11. CDR3 residues: CASSGQGARVGSPLHF. The CDR3 nucleotides are TGTGCCAGCTCGGGACAGGGGGCGCGAGTAGGTTCACCCCTCCACTTT.

The rearrangement uses TRBV11-3 and TRBJ2-1; 9 bases agree with TRBD2. This CDR3 region has 16 residues. The germline V gene has CDR1 SGHNT and CDR2 YENEEA. V lost 5 bases to trimming and J lost 7 bases; unmatched junction nucleotides: 12. Written as DNA, the CDR3 is TGTGCCAGCAGCCGTGCCCTTGGCGGGAGGGGAAATGAGCAGTTCTTC. Translating it yields CASSRALGGRGNEQFF.

The rearrangement links TRBV5-8 to TRBJ2-5, with D perhaps matching TRBD1 (5 bases). CDR3 size: 13 residues. Germline CDR1 and CDR2: SGHTS and YDEGEE. V lost 2 bases to trimming and J lost 1 base, with 6 bases between them. The CDR3 sequence is CASSFDSQETQYF. The DNA for the CDR3 is TGTGCCAGCAGCTTTGACAGCCAAGAGACCCAGTACTTC. Variable domain in full (rest from reference TRBV5-8 and TRBJ2-5): EAGVTQSPTHLIKTRGQQATLRCSPISGHTSVYWYQQALGLGLQFLLWYDEGEERNRGNFPPRFSGRQFPNYSSELNVNALELEDSALYLCASSFDSQETQYFGPGTRLLVL.

The chain joins TRBV7-2 to TRBJ2-3; D uncertain. The length of the CDR3 is 13 residues. With 1 base removed from V and 5 bases from J, the gap between germline ends came to 7 bases. From germline, CDR1 is SGHTA and CDR2 FQGNSA. The CDR3 region is CASSLDYGDTQYF. The CDR3 DNA reads as TGTGCCAGCAGCTTAGACTATGGAGATACGCAGTATTTT.

The genes are TRBV29-1 and TRBJ2-3, with 9 bases that match TRBD1. The germline gives CDR1 SQVTM, CDR2 ANQGSEA. The CDR3 consists of 13 residues. Unmatched junction bases numbered 6, after V lost 6 bases and J lost 5 bases. The DNA for the CDR3 is TGCAGCGTCCAGACAGGGGGAATAGATACGCAGTATTTT. Encoded protein: CSVQTGGIDTQYF.

This sequence joins TRBV19 and TRBJ2-7; 9 nucleotides line up with TRBD2. Germline V lookup: CDR1 LNHDA, CDR2 SQIVND (reference sequence). Unmatched junction bases numbered 10, after V lost 10 bases and J lost 3 bases. This CDR3 comprises 14 residues. In nucleotides, the CDR3 is TGTGCCAACCTCAGGACTAGCGAAAACTACGAGCAGTACGTC. Encoded protein: CANLRTSENYEQYV.

The rearrangement joins TRBV5-5 to TRBJ1-5, with TRBD1 identical over 7 bases. Per the germline V gene, CDR1 is SGHKS and CDR2 is YYEKEE (reference sequence). The V segment lost 4 bases and the J segment 3 bases; nucleotides outside the gene matches: 10. CDR3 length equals 16 residues. CDR3 in amino acids: CASSASPGQFNQPQHF. In DNA, the CDR3 is TGTGCCAGCAGCGCCTCCCCGGGACAGTTCAATCAGCCCCAGCATTTT.

V gene TRBV5-5 combines with J gene TRBJ1-1, with 7 bases identical to TRBD1. V shed 0 bases and J 1 base; nucleotides not matched to a gene: 9. CDR1 and CDR2 from the germline V gene are SGHKS and YYEKEE (reference sequence). The CDR3 runs to 17 residues. DNA of the CDR3: TGTGCCAGCAGCTTGGGAGAGGGGGCGCTAAAGAACACTGAAGCTTTCTTT. Its translation: CASSLGEGALKNTEAFF. The complete variable domain, with remaining parts taken from reference TRBV5-5 and TRBJ1-1, reads DAGVTQSPTHLIKTRGQQVTLRCSPISGHKSVSWYQQVLGQGPQFIFQYYEKEERGRGNFPDRFSARQFPNYSSELNVNALLLGDSALYLCASSLGEGALKNTEAFFGQGTRLTVV.

This clone was picked up one time. This chain joins TRBV19 and TRBJ1-2; possibly TRBD1 for D (5 bases). The CDR3 consists of 16 residues. V was trimmed by 1 base and J by 1 base, leaving 13 bases between them. Germline V lookup: CDR1 LNHDA, CDR2 SQIVND (reference sequence). CDR3 DNA: TGTGCCAGTAGTATAGCGGGCGGGGCGATTAACTATGGCTACACCTTC. This encodes CASSIAGGAINYGYTF.

In its sample, this clone was seen once. The CDR3 protein is CASSAHRGGNEQYF. CDR3 DNA sequence: TGCGCCAGCAGTGCTCATCGAGGAGGGAACGAGCAGTACTTC. The rearrangement uses TRBV10-2 and TRBJ2-7, with D perhaps matching TRBD2 (6 bases). The CDR3 is made up of 14 amino acids. Germline V gives CDR1 WSHSY, CDR2 SAAADI. Trimming stripped 4 bases from V and 5 bases from J, with 15 bases between.